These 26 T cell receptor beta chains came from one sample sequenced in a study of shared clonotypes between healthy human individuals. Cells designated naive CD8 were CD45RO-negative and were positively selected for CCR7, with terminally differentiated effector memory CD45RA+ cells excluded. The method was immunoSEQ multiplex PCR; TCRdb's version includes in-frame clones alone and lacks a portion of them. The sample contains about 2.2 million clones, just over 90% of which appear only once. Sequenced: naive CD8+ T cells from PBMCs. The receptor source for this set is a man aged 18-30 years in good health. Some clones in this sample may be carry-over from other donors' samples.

In nucleotides, the CDR3 is TGTGCCAGCACCCACGGTGAGACTAACTATGGCTACACCTTC. The encoded protein is CASTHGETNYGYTF. The chain employs TRBV28 and TRBJ1-2, with D unclear. The germline V gene encodes CDR1 MDHEN and CDR2 SYDVKM. The CDR3 is 14 amino acids. V was pared by 7 bases and J by 0 bases, with 12 bases between.

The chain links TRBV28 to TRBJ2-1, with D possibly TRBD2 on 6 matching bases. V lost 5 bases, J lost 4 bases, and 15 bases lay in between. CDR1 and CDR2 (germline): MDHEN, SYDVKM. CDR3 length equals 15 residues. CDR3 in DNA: TGTGCCAGCAGTCGCCCGGGGGATGGGTACAATGAGCAGTTCTTC. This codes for CASSRPGDGYNEQFF.

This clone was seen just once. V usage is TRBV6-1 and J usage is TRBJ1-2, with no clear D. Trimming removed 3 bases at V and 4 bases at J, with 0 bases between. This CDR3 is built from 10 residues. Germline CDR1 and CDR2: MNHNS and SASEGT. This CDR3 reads CASSDYGYTF. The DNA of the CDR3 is TGTGCCAGCAGTGACTATGGCTACACCTTC.

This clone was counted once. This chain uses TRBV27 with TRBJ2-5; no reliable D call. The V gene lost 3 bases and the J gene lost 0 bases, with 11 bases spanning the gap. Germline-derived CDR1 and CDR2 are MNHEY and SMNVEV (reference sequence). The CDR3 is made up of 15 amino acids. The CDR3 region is CASSFKQTYQETQYF. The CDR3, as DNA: TGTGCCAGCAGTTTCAAACAGACGTACCAAGAGACCCAGTACTTC.

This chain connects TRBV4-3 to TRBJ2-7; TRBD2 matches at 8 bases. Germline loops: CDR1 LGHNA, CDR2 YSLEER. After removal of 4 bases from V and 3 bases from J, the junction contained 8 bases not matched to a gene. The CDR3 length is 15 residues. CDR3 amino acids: CASSPRSGNLYEQYF. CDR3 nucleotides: TGCGCCAGCAGCCCCCGTAGCGGGAACCTCTACGAGCAGTACTTC.

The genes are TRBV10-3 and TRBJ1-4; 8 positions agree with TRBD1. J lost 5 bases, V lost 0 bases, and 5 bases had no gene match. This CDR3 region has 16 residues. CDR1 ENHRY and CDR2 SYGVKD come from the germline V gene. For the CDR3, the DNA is TGTGCCATCAGTGAGTCGAAGCGACAGGGGAATGAAAAACTGTTTTTT. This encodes CAISESKRQGNEKLFF.

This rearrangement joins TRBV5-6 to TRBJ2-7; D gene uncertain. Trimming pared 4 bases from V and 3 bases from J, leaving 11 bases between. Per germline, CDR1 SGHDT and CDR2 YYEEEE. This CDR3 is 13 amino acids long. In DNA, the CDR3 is TGTGCCAGCAGCCCCGCTTGGGGCTACGAGCAGTACTTC. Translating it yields CASSPAWGYEQYF.

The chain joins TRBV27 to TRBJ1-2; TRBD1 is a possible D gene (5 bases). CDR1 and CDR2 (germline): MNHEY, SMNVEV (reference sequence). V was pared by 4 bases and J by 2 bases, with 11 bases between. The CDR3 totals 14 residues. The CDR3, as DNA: TGTGCCAGCAGTTCACGACAGACCAACTATGGCTACACCTTC. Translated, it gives CASSSRQTNYGYTF.

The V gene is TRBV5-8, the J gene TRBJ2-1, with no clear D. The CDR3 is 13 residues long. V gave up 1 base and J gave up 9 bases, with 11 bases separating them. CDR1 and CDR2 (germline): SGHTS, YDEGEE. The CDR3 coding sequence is TGTGCCAGCAGCTTGTTGAAACCAAGTGAGCAGTTCTTC. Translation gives CASSLLKPSEQFF.

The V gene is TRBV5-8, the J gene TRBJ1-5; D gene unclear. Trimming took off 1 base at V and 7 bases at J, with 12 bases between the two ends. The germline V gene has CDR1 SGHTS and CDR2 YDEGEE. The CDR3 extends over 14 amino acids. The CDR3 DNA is TGTGCCAGCAGCTTGTCCCAGCCTACACAGCCCCAGCATTTT. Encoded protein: CASSLSQPTQPQHF.

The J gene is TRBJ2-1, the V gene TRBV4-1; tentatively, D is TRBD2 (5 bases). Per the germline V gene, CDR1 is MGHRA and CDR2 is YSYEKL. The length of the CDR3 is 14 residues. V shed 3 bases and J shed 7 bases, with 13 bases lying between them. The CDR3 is CASSHGVSRNEQFF. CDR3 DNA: TGCGCCAGCAGCCACGGGGTGTCGAGGAATGAGCAGTTCTTC.

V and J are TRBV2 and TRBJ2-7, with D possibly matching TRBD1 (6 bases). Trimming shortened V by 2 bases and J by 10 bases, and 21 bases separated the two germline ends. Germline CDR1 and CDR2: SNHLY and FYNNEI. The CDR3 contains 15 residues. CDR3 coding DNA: TGTGCCAGCAGTGAAAAGGGTGATCTGGGGGCGCACCAGTACTTC. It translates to CASSEKGDLGAHQYF.

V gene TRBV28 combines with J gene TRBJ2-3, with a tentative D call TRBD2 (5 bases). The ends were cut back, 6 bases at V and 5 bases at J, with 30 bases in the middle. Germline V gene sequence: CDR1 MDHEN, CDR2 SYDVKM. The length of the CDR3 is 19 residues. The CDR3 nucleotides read TGTGCCAGCAGCTCTCTTGAACCGGACTTTCCCTTGATCGGAGATACGCAGTATTTT. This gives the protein CASSSLEPDFPLIGDTQYF.

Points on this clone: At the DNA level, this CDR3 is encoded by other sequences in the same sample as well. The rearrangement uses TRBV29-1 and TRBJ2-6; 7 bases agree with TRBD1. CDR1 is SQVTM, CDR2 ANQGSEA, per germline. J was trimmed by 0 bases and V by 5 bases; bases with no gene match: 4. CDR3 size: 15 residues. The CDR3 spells CSVRDRNSGANVLTF. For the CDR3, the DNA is TGCAGCGTTCGGGACAGAAACTCTGGGGCCAACGTCCTGACTTTC.

CDR3 amino acids: CASSLALPGVEQYF. CDR3 coding DNA: TGTGCCAGCAGCTTAGCCCTCCCAGGGGTCGAGCAGTACTTC. V is TRBV7-9 and J is TRBJ2-7; TRBD1 is a possible D gene (6 bases). The V and J ends lost 0 bases and 6 bases respectively, with 12 bases between them. The germline gives CDR1 SEHNR, CDR2 FQNEAQ (reference sequence). The CDR3 covers 14 residues. Based on the CDR3 plus reference TRBV7-9 and TRBJ2-7, the full variable domain is DTGVSQNPRHKITKRGQNVTFRCDPISEHNRLYWYRQTLGQGPEFLTYFQNEAQLEKSRLLSDRFSAERPKGSFSTLEIQRTEQGDSAMYLCASSLALPGVEQYFGPGTRLTVT.

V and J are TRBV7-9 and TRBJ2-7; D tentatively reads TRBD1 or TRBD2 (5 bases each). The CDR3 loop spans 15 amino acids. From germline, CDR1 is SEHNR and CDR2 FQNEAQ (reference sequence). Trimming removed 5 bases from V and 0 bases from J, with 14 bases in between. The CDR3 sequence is CASSPKTGASYEQYF. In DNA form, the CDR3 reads TGTGCCAGCAGCCCGAAGACCGGGGCCTCCTACGAGCAGTACTTC.

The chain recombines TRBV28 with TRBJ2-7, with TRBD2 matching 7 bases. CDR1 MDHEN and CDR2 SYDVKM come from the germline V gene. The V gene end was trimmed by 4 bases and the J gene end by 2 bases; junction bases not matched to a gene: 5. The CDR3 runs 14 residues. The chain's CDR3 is CASSSLANTYEQYF. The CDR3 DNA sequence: TGTGCCAGCAGTTCACTAGCGAACACCTACGAGCAGTACTTC.

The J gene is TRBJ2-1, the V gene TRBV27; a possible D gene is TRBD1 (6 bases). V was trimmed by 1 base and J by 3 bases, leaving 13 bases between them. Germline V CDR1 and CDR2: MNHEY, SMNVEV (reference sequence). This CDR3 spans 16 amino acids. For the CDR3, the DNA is TGTGCCAGCAGTTTATTATGGGGGCTGGGCTACAATGAGCAGTTCTTC. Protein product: CASSLLWGLGYNEQFF.

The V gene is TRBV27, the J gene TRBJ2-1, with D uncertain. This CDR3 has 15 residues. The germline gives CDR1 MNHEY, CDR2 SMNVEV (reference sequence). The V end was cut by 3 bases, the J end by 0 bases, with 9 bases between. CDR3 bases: TGTGCCAGCAGTTTCTCCCAGAGCTCCTACAATGAGCAGTTCTTC. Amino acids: CASSFSQSSYNEQFF.

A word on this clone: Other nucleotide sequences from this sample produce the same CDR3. The CDR3 sequence: CASPRGYEQYF. The CDR3, as DNA: TGTGCCAGCCCGAGAGGTTACGAGCAGTACTTC. The chain has TRBV6-1 and TRBJ2-7; no reliable D call. The CDR3 is 11 residues long. The ends were cut back, 8 bases at V and 4 bases at J, with 9 bases in the middle. CDR1 is MNHNS and CDR2 is SASEGT in the germline V gene.

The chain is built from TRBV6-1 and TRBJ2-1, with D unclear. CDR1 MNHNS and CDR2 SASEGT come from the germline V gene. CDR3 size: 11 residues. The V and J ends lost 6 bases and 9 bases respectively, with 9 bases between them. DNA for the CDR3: TGTGCCAGCAGGTTAGTCAGTGAGCAGTTCTTC. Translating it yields CASRLVSEQFF.

The CDR3 region has the DNA TGTGCCAGCAGCCCGGGACGGGCATACAATGAGCAGTTCTTC. Protein: CASSPGRAYNEQFF. The rearrangement links TRBV13 to TRBJ2-1; D possibly uses TRBD1 or TRBD2 (5 bases each). The germline V gene encodes CDR1 PRHDT and CDR2 FYEKMQ (reference sequence). CDR3 length: 14 residues. V was pared by 5 bases and J by 4 bases, with 12 bases between.

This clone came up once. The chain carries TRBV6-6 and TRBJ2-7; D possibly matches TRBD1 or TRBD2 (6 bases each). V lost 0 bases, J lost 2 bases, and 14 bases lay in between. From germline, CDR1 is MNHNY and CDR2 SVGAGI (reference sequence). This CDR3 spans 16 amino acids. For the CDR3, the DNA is TGTGCCAGCAGTTACTCAGGGGGGTCGATTACCTACGAGCAGTACTTC. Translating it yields CASSYSGGSITYEQYF.

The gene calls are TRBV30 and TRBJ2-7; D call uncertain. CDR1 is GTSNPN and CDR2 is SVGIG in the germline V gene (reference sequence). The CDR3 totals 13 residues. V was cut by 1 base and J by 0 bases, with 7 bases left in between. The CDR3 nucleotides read TGTGCCTGGAGTGGGCGAAACTCCTACGAGCAGTACTTC. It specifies CAWSGRNSYEQYF.

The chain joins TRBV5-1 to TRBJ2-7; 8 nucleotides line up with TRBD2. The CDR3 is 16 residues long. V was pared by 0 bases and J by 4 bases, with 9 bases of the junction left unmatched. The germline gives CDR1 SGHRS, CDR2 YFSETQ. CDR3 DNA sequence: TGCGCCAGCAGCTTGGTTATCGGCAGCGGGAGTTACGAGCAGTACTTC. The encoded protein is CASSLVIGSGSYEQYF.

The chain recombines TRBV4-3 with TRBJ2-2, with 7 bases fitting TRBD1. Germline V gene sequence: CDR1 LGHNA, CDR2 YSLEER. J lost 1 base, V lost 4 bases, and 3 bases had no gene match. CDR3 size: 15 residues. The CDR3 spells CASSLWTGNTGELFF. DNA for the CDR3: TGCGCCAGCAGCCTATGGACAGGGAACACCGGGGAGCTGTTTTTT.